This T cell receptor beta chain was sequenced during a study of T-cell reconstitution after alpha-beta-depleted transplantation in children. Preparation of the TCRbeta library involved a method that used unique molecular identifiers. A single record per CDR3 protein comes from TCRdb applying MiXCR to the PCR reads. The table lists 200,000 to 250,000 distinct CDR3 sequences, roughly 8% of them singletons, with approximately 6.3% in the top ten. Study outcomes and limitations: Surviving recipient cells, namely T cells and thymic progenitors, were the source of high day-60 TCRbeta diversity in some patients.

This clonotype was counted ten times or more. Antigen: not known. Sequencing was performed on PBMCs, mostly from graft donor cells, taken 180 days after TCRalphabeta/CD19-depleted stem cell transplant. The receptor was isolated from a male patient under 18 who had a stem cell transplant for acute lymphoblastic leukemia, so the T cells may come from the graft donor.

The CDR3 region has the DNA TGTGCCTCCGGACTAGCGGGGGGTGAGACCCAGTACTTC. It translates to CASGLAGGETQYF. The V call is TRBV10-3, the J call TRBJ2-5; TRBD2 matches 14 bases. CDR1 ENHRY and CDR2 SYGVKD come from the germline V gene. The CDR3 loop spans 13 amino acids. The V and J ends lost 11 bases and 5 bases, in that order; junction bases with no gene match: 4.